The 12 T cell receptor beta chains in this list originate from one sample, sequenced in a study of PD-L1 blockade in urothelial cancer. Sequencing used immunoSEQ multiplex PCR; TCRdb keeps in-frame clones, though not all of them. The sample shows about 90,000 clones, 70% to 90% of them seen only once. Time point noted: peripheral blood 6 weeks after treatment start. The sequenced sample was PBMCs, obtained around atezolizumab (anti-PD-L1) treatment. The receptors shown here come from a man aged 70 or older with urothelial cancer.

This CDR3 reads CASSSGQETDTQYF. The CDR3 DNA reads TGTGCCAGTAGTTCGGGACAGGAAACAGATACGCAGTATTTT. V is TRBV19 and J is TRBJ2-3; 8 positions match TRBD1. The CDR3 sequence is 14 residues long. Trimming removed 5 bases from V and 3 bases from J; junction bases left unmatched: 4. Per germline, CDR1 LNHDA and CDR2 SQIVND (reference sequence).

The V gene is TRBV7-9, the J gene TRBJ2-3; 9 bases align to TRBD2. The CDR3 runs 16 residues. CDR1 SEHNR and CDR2 FQNEAQ come from the germline V gene (reference sequence). V lost 1 base and J lost 5; bases outside the gene matches: 7. The CDR3 loop is CASSLGASGTGDTQYF. The CDR3 coding sequence is TGTGCCAGCAGCTTAGGGGCTAGCGGGACGGGAGATACGCAGTATTTT. The whole variable domain, remainder taken from reference TRBV7-9 and TRBJ2-3, is DTGVSQNPRHKITKRGQNVTFRCDPISEHNRLYWYRQTLGQGPEFLTYFQNEAQLEKSRLLSDRFSAERPKGSFSTLEIQRTEQGDSAMYLCASSLGASGTGDTQYFGPGTRLTVL.

The chain carries TRBV4-1 and TRBJ1-4; perhaps TRBD1 as D (6 bases). Trimming took 4 bases from V and 7 from J, leaving 13 bases between them. Germline CDR1 reads MGHRA; CDR2 reads YSYEKL. The CDR3 sequence is 14 residues long. The CDR3 DNA follows: TGCGCCAGCAGCCCTGGGGGGGGCATTGAAAAACTGTTTTTT. Translated, it gives CASSPGGGIEKLFF.

The CDR3 here is CASRADRGPYHEQFF. The CDR3 DNA reads as TGTGCCAGCAGGGCTGACAGGGGGCCGTATCATGAGCAGTTCTTC. J is TRBJ2-1 and V is TRBV27, with 10 bases that match TRBD1. J lost 8 bases, V lost 6 bases, and 10 bases had no gene match. This CDR3 comprises 15 residues. CDR1 is MNHEY and CDR2 is SMNVEV in the germline V gene (reference sequence).

The chain uses TRBV5-6 and TRBJ1-1, with 12 positions matching TRBD1. Per germline, CDR1 SGHDT and CDR2 YYEEEE. The ends lost 2 bases at V and 4 bases at J; junction bases unmatched: 9. The CDR3 spans 17 residues. CDR3 nucleotide sequence: TGTGCCAGCAGCTTATTCCGGGACAGGGGGCTTAGCACTGAAGCTTTCTTT. Translating gives CASSLFRDRGLSTEAFF.

CDR3 protein: CASSPPGGPYEQYF. The CDR3 nucleotides read TGTGCCAGCTCACCCCCGGGGGGGCCCTACGAGCAGTACTTC. V and J are TRBV18 and TRBJ2-7, with 8 bases fitting TRBD2. CDR1 and CDR2 from the germline V gene are KGHSH and LQKENI. The CDR3 covers 14 residues. After removal of 3 bases from V and 2 bases from J, the junction contained 3 bases not matched to a gene.

The rearrangement uses TRBV19 and TRBJ2-3; D is undetermined. Trimming left V 0 bases short and J 4 bases short, with 8 bases between. The CDR3 extends over 14 amino acids. The germline CDR1 and CDR2 sequences are LNHDA and SQIVND (reference sequence). In nucleotides, the CDR3 is TGTGCCAGTAGTATAGATGGTCACTCAGATACGCAGTATTTT. Its translation: CASSIDGHSDTQYF.

The chain uses TRBV7-2 and TRBJ2-3; 13 bases map to TRBD2. Germline V gene sequence: CDR1 SGHTA, CDR2 FQGNSA. This CDR3 has 17 residues. Trimming removed 3 bases from V and 1 base from J; junction bases left unmatched: 4. CDR3 DNA: TGTGCCAGCAGCTTTCCACTAGCGGGAGGGGGCACAGATACGCAGTATTTT. It translates to CASSFPLAGGGTDTQYF. Combining the CDR3 with reference TRBV7-2 and TRBJ2-3 gives the whole variable domain GAGVSQSPSNKVTEKGKDVELRCDPISGHTALYWYRQSLGQGLEFLIYFQGNSAPDKSGLPSDRFSAERTGGSVSTLTIQRTQQEDSAVYLCASSFPLAGGGTDTQYFGPGTRLTVL.

The chain has TRBV6-1 and TRBJ1-5, with D maybe TRBD1 (6 bases). The CDR3 runs 14 residues. In germline, CDR1 is MNHNS, CDR2 SASEGT. Trimming cost V 2 bases and J 8 bases, with 13 bases left between them. In DNA form, the CDR3 reads TGTGCCAGCAGTGAACAGGGGAGCGCGGAGCCCCAGCATTTT. This sequence encodes CASSEQGSAEPQHF.

The chain employs TRBV6-1 and TRBJ2-1; D is ambiguous. V lost 2 bases and J 5 bases, leaving 7 bases between the germline ends. The CDR3 spans 13 residues. Germline values: CDR1 MNHNS, CDR2 SASEGT. The CDR3 reads CASSESQNNEQFF. The CDR3 DNA is TGTGCCAGCAGTGAATCGCAGAACAATGAGCAGTTCTTC.

The chain links TRBV25-1 to TRBJ1-1, with 7 positions matching TRBD1. The CDR3 is 15 amino acids. The junction had 5 bases not matched to a gene; V was cut back by 4 bases and J by 0 bases. CDR1 and CDR2 (germline): MGHDK, SYGVNS. CDR3 bases: TGTGCCAGCAGTGCCGGGACAGCCTTGAACACTGAAGCTTTCTTT. Translation gives CASSAGTALNTEAFF.

The chain recombines TRBV19 with TRBJ1-4, with 8 bases fitting TRBD1. CDR1 and CDR2 from the germline V gene are LNHDA and SQIVND (reference sequence). The CDR3 is 14 amino acids. V lost 5 bases and J lost 5; bases outside the gene matches: 4. The CDR3: CASSLDRENEKLFF. The DNA for the CDR3 is TGTGCCAGTAGTCTGGACAGGGAAAATGAAAAACTGTTTTTT. Complete variable domain (other parts from reference TRBV19 and TRBJ1-4): DGGITQSPKYLFRKEGQNVTLSCEQNLNHDAMYWYRQDPGQGLRLIYYSQIVNDFQKGDIAEGYSVSREKKESFPLTVTSAQKNPTAFYLCASSLDRENEKLFFGSGTQLSVL.